This T cell receptor beta chain derives from a study of T-cell memory formation after mild COVID-19. The study, taken as a whole, reports: Day 37-peaking second-wave clones had unconfirmed SARS-CoV-2 specificity. The finding that pre-infection memory included some responding clones suggested that cross-reactive memory joined.

A single count supports this clonotype. Its target is unknown. TCR alpha and TCR beta cDNA libraries with sample barcodes and UMIs came from 5'RACE using constant-segment primers. MiXCR was run by TCRdb on the 5' RACE reads, yielding one entry per CDR3 protein. Of hundreds of thousands of distinct CDR3 sequences in the sample, around 27% are singletons; the top ten hold about 12%. Trimming shortened V by 0 bases and J by 10 bases, and 5 bases separated the two germline ends. Germline lookup yields CDR1 SGHDT and CDR2 YYEEEE. This CDR3 is built from 12 residues. This sequence joins TRBV5-6 and TRBJ1-6; D unclear. This TCR was recovered from an adult woman who had mild COVID-19 (a few samples of this study predate the infection). Cell type and time point are not known. The material sequenced was PBMCs or a T cell subset sorted from them (not recorded which). In nucleotides, the CDR3 is TGTGCCAGCAGCTTGGGCTGGTCACCCCTCCACTTT. Encoded protein: CASSLGWSPLHF.